This T cell receptor (beta chain) was observed in a study of shared clonotypes between healthy human individuals. Background on the study: For every donor, three CD4 naive, three CD4 memory, two CD8 naive and one CD8 memory plates were used. Study-level points and caveats: The generation probabilities recorded for non-shared clonotypes fell below those of clonotypes shared by all four donors.

CDR1 SNHLY and CDR2 FYNNEI come from the germline V gene. The CDR3 has 17 amino acids. Trimming took 2 bases from V and 8 from J; bases not matched to a gene: 14. As for this clone: Its antigen remains unidentified.

A split of CD4+ cells into CD45RA+ naive and CD45RA-negative memory subsets was performed. Data came from immunoSEQ multiplex PCR; TCRdb stores just in-frame clones and leaves some out. The repertoire holds about 2.3 million clones, with about nine tenths as singletons. Material for sequencing was naive CD4+ T cells from PBMCs. The subset here: CD45RA+ positively selected. The TCR comes from a man between 18 and 29 years old in good health. Some clones in this sample may be carry-over from other donors' samples. The J gene is TRBJ2-1, the V gene TRBV2, with 8 bases fitting TRBD2. The chain's CDR3 is CASSERVAGRGKYEQFF. The CDR3 DNA follows: TGTGCCAGCAGTGAAAGGGTAGCGGGAAGGGGCAAGTATGAGCAGTTCTTC.